The T cell receptor beta chain described here comes from a study of T cells in Graves' hyperthyroidism and ophthalmopathy (dated by TCRdb to the late 2010s). In terms of the full investigation: Peripheral blood samples were taken at the time of initial diagnosis, prior to any treatment. To identify distinguishing TCR V-J signatures, a discovery cohort of around 98 patients was used, comprising some 45 with Graves' ophthalmopathy and roughly 60 with stable Graves' hyperthyroidism. The 100 discovery patients were randomly split 7:3 into training and test sets. The paper reports TCR Vbeta CDR3 sequencing of 135 peripheral blood samples: under 45 ophthalmopathy, fewer than 80 hyperthyroidism and about 17 progressor patients. After blood sampling, hyperthyroidism patients were treated with methimazole at a starting dose of 30 mg daily, and ophthalmopathy patients were treated with high-dose intravenous methylprednisolone. Prospective prediction of ophthalmopathy was tested in an independent validation cohort consisting of some 20 hyperthyroidism patients and over 15 patients who later progressed to ophthalmopathy. In more than 5 Graves' hyperthyroidism patients, the study also compared T-cell repertoires from thyroid tissue with T-cell repertoires from blood. Overall study results and their limits: A 13 V-J signature model separated ophthalmopathy from stable hyperthyroidism, with 87.88% sensitivity and 81.08% specificity in cross-validation and 80%/75% in testing. Most expanded thyroid clonotypes (frequency above 0.001) were also detected in blood, a finding suggesting that blood repertoires may reflect thyroid immune responses. No statistical method was used to set the sample size in advance, and investigators knew the group allocation. In validation, the model predicted progression to ophthalmopathy with roughly 66% sensitivity and about 73% specificity, a median of about 6.7 months before onset.

The CDR3 starts with the cysteine, ends with the phenylalanine, and has 15 residues. Solely the CDR3 DNA is kept, with 45 bases framed from the first base. Trimming leaves V shorter by 2 bases and J shorter by 2 bases, with the junction holding 2 bases beyond the gene matches. The germline V gene provides CDR1 SGHRS and CDR2 YFSETQ. TCR beta CDR3 regions were amplified from RNA transcripts. The TCR CDR3 was subjected to a first round of RT-PCR using the HTBI primer set and the Qiagen OneStep RT-PCR kit. Libraries were constructed in a second round of multiplex PCR, after which size selection and purification were performed. Sequencing of the libraries was done on an Illumina HiSeq2000 using paired-end 100 bp reads. Per the source publication's procedure: SOAPnuke was used to process the raw data, removing reads that contained adapters or uncalled bases, had a mean Phred below 15, or lacked an exact match to the constant primer or identifier. High-quality paired reads were merged with COPE v1.2.5, and unique nucleotide sequences were defined as clonotypes. MiTCR v1.1 was used to align clonotypes to the IMGT TRBV, TRBD and TRBJ reference segments. The analysis was restricted to V-J combinations with a frequency above 0.0001, which together covered approximately 99% of the repertoires. A TCS score was defined as the ratio between F50 (clonal expansion) and ExV (chaos), using BLOSUM62-based TCRdist between CDR3 peptides within each V-J. Welch's t-statistics and random forest reduced some 510 V-J features to 10 to 15, which were used in a naive Bayes classifier (R e1071). TCRdb reanalyzed the raw reads on its own, using fastp at Q25 for trimming and MiXCR for clone calling, and kept in-frame beta chains. Duplicate CDR3 protein sequences are folded into a single record with the most common DNA and genes. The V and J calls come from TCRdb's annotation, not from the publication. This sample is represented by over 500,000 distinct CDR3 sequences; 14% of them were singletons. Around 13% of the sample goes to the ten largest clones.

There are many counts of this clonotype. This receptor's antigen is unknown. Nothing much larger sits one base from this clone, and base qualities are not available. Stable Graves' hyperthyroidism was defined as no progression to ophthalmopathy during 18 months of follow-up. Hyperthyroidism patients were newly diagnosed, with disease duration under 2 months, and aged 18 to 65 years. Any patient with an uncontrolled infection, another autoimmune disease, pregnancy or lactation was excluded. Diagnoses were established on the basis of clinical symptoms, serum thyroxine and TRAb, thyroid ultrasound, and orbital computed tomography. PBMCs were isolated from approximately 10 ml of fresh peripheral blood by Ficoll-Paque density gradient centrifugation. Trizol reagent was used to extract total RNA, and RNA quality was then checked on an Agilent 2100 Bioanalyzer.

The source is a woman aged 40 to 50 with Graves' hyperthyroidism. Sequenced material: blood. The chain is assembled from TRBV5-1 and TRBJ2-1; the junction holds 9 bases that match TRBD2. CDR3 reads: CASSLAGGTYNEQFF. The nucleotide sequence is given as TGCGCCAGCAGCTTAGCGGGAGGAACCTACAATGAGCAGTTCTTC.